The 26 T cell receptor beta chains in this list originate from one sample, sequenced in a study of cytomegalovirus exposure and HLA in healthy donors. Amplification used 60 Vbeta primers and 13 Jbeta primers. Profiling relied on immunoSEQ multiplex PCR, and the TCRdb table lists in-frame clones only, not all of them. The sample has 200,000 or so clones, roughly four fifths seen once; the top ten hold 5.5% to 7%. The sample comprised PBMCs. The origin of the receptors is a woman in her forties or fifties in good health and CMV-seropositive.

This clone was found once. The chain is built from TRBV5-1 and TRBJ2-2; 8 nucleotides agree with TRBD2. V was pared by 4 bases and J by 2 bases, with 7 bases of the junction left unmatched. Looked up from germline, CDR1 is SGHRS and CDR2 is YFSETQ. The CDR3 contains 16 residues. The CDR3 is CASSPRTSPNTGELFF. As DNA, the CDR3 is TGCGCCAGCAGCCCACGGACTAGCCCTAACACCGGGGAGCTGTTTTTT.

The rearrangement joins TRBV11-2 to TRBJ1-5; 8 positions agree with TRBD1. V gave up 4 bases and J gave up 7 bases; unmatched junction bases: 3. The CDR3 contains 13 residues. From germline, CDR1 is SGHAT and CDR2 FQNNGV. In DNA, the CDR3 is TGTGCCAGCAGCTCAGGGGGCGGGCAGCCCCAGCATTTT. It encodes CASSSGGGQPQHF.

The CDR3, as DNA: TGTGCCAGCAGCTTATCAGGGGGCCTTCGAGAGACCCAGTACTTC. This codes for CASSLSGGLRETQYF. The rearrangement uses TRBV11-2 and TRBJ2-5; TRBD1 aligns across 8 bases. This CDR3 region has 15 residues. The J segment lost 4 bases and the V segment lost 2 bases, leaving 6 bases of the junction unmatched. The germline V gene has CDR1 SGHAT and CDR2 FQNNGV.

This clone was picked up a small number of times. The V and J genes are TRBV6-5 and TRBJ2-7; the D gene is possibly TRBD2 (6 bases). Germline lookup yields CDR1 MNHEY and CDR2 SVGAGI. The CDR3 is made up of 15 amino acids. V dropped 2 bases and J dropped 1 base, with 12 bases sitting between them. This CDR3 is CASSYTPGLSYEQYF. As DNA, the CDR3 is TGTGCCAGCAGTTACACTCCGGGACTTTCCTACGAGCAGTACTTC.

The chain employs TRBV28 and TRBJ1-1; 7 bases line up with TRBD1. Germline values: CDR1 MDHEN, CDR2 SYDVKM. CDR3 length: 13 residues. Germline trimming cut 2 bases from V and 9 bases from J; bases unmatched to any gene: 6. The CDR3 spells CASSLRDSRKAFF. CDR3 nucleotide sequence: TGTGCCAGCAGTTTACGGGACAGCAGAAAAGCTTTCTTT. The variable domain in full, completed from reference TRBV28 and TRBJ1-1, reads DVKVTQSSRYLVKRTGEKVFLECVQDMDHENMFWYRQDPGLGLRLIYFSYDVKMKEKGDIPEGYSVSREKKERFSLILESASTNQTSMYLCASSLRDSRKAFFGQGTRLTVV.

The rearrangement joins TRBV25-1 to TRBJ1-2; 7 nucleotides agree with TRBD1. Germline trimming cut 1 base from V and 1 base from J; bases unmatched to any gene: 6. CDR3 size: 16 residues. Germline CDR1 reads MGHDK; CDR2 reads SYGVNS. CDR3 in amino acids: CASSESKGADNYGYTF. The CDR3 DNA reads TGTGCCAGCAGTGAATCCAAGGGGGCAGATAACTATGGCTACACCTTC.

This clone has a handful of counts. The chain employs TRBV5-8 and TRBJ1-2; D is ambiguous. The CDR3 is 13 residues long. Germline values: CDR1 SGHTS, CDR2 YDEGEE. With 0 bases removed from V and 6 bases from J, the gap between germline ends came to 9 bases. This CDR3 reads CASSLVGRDGYTF. Here the CDR3 DNA reads TGTGCCAGCAGCTTGGTTGGGCGCGATGGCTACACCTTC.

The CDR3 DNA follows: TGTGCCAGCAGTCAGAGGGACAGGGCCCCGACTGGCTACACCTTC. This encodes CASSQRDRAPTGYTF. The J gene is TRBJ1-2, the V gene TRBV6-5; 9 bases are a match to TRBD1. This CDR3 has 15 amino acids. Germline values: CDR1 MNHEY, CDR2 SVGAGI. V was pared by 5 bases and J by 7 bases, with 11 bases of the junction left unmatched.

J is TRBJ1-1 and V is TRBV19, with TRBD1 as a possible D gene (5 bases). CDR1 is LNHDA and CDR2 is SQIVND in the germline V gene (reference sequence). Trimming shortened V by 5 bases and J by 3 bases, and 10 bases separated the two germline ends. This CDR3 region has 13 residues. In nucleotides, the CDR3 is TGTGCCAGTAGTTCTCAGACAGACACTGAAGCTTTCTTT. Protein sequence: CASSSQTDTEAFF.

In its sample, this clone was seen a few times. The rearrangement links TRBV6-4 to TRBJ1-5, with 7 positions matching TRBD1. Germline V gene data show CDR1 as MRHNA and CDR2 as SNTAGT. The CDR3 extends over 15 amino acids. The J segment lost 0 bases and the V segment lost 7 bases, leaving 6 bases of the junction unmatched. CDR3 in DNA: TGTGCCAGCAATAACAGGGGATATAGCAATCAGCCCCAGCATTTT. Protein: CASNNRGYSNQPQHF.

The V gene is TRBV7-6, the J gene TRBJ2-1, with 9 bases fitting TRBD2. Germline CDR1 and CDR2: SGHVS and FNYEAQ. This CDR3 spans 16 amino acids. The junction had 11 bases not matched to a gene; V was cut back by 2 bases and J by 9 bases. CDR3 in amino acids: CASSLMSASGMGEQFF. In DNA form, the CDR3 reads TGTGCCAGCAGCTTAATGTCGGCTAGCGGGATGGGTGAGCAGTTCTTC. The variable domain in full, with the rest retrieved from reference TRBV7-6 and TRBJ2-1, is GAGVSQSPRYKVTKRGQDVALRCDPISGHVSLYWYRQALGQGPEFLTYFNYEAQQDKSGLPNDRFSAERPEGSISTLTIQRTEQRDSAMYRCASSLMSASGMGEQFFGPGTRLTVL.

V is TRBV30 and J is TRBJ1-3; D gene uncertain. Trimming removed 3 bases at V and 2 bases at J, with 14 bases between. Germline CDR1 and CDR2: GTSNPN and SVGIG (reference sequence). The CDR3 runs to 15 residues. CDR3 residues: CAWRGEGRPGNTIYF. CDR3 bases: TGTGCCTGGAGGGGAGAAGGGCGGCCTGGAAACACCATATATTTT.

The genes are TRBV11-2 and TRBJ1-1; 7 nucleotides line up with TRBD1. V gave up 3 bases and J gave up 8 bases; unmatched junction bases: 6. CDR1 is SGHAT and CDR2 is FQNNGV in the germline V gene. The CDR3 totals 13 residues. As DNA, the CDR3 is TGTGCCAGCAGCTTGGGCAGGGGGGCAGAAGCTTTCTTT. It codes for CASSLGRGAEAFF.

The CDR3 reads CASSEQGVSYEQYF. CDR3 sequence (DNA): TGTGCCAGCAGTGAACAGGGGGTCTCCTACGAGCAGTACTTC. The V gene is TRBV2, the J gene TRBJ2-7; 7 nucleotides match TRBD1. Trimming took 2 bases from V and 0 from J; bases not matched to a gene: 1. The germline V gene has CDR1 SNHLY and CDR2 FYNNEI. The CDR3 has 14 amino acids.

The V gene is TRBV18, the J gene TRBJ2-7; D might be TRBD2 (7 bases). The CDR3 consists of 15 residues. Germline CDR1 is KGHSH and CDR2 is LQKENI. The V gene lost 3 bases and the J gene lost 2 bases, with 14 bases spanning the gap. The CDR3 sequence is CASSPGERDTYEQYF. The CDR3 region has the DNA TGTGCCAGCTCACCTGGCGAGCGGGACACCTACGAGCAGTACTTC.

The chain carries TRBV5-1 and TRBJ2-5; D gene uncertain. CDR1 SGHRS and CDR2 YFSETQ come from the germline V gene. The CDR3 totals 14 residues. V lost 2 bases and J lost 2, with 10 bases in between. The CDR3 bases are TGCGCCAGCAGCTTTGGGTCGACTCAAGAGACCCAGTACTTC. Its protein is CASSFGSTQETQYF.

This clone has just one count. This chain connects TRBV2 to TRBJ2-3; weak D call: TRBD1 (6 bases). Trimming left V 3 bases short and J 1 base short, with 8 bases between. Germline loops: CDR1 SNHLY, CDR2 FYNNEI. There are 14 residues in the CDR3. CDR3 nucleotides: TGTGCCAGCAGTGACAGGGGTGGCACAGATACGCAGTATTTT. It is translated as CASSDRGGTDTQYF.

The chain recombines TRBV29-1 with TRBJ2-7; D is ambiguous. Trimming cost V 6 bases and J 2 bases, with 14 bases left between them. There are 13 residues in the CDR3. Looked up from germline, CDR1 is SQVTM and CDR2 is ANQGSEA. In nucleotides, the CDR3 is TGCAGCGTCGGCAACATAGCTCCCTACGAGCAGTACTTC. Translation gives CSVGNIAPYEQYF.

The chain has TRBV5-1 and TRBJ2-3; 7 bases are a match to TRBD2. CDR1 is SGHRS, CDR2 YFSETQ, per germline. The CDR3 runs 16 residues. The J segment lost 4 bases and the V segment lost 4 bases, leaving 12 bases of the junction unmatched. The CDR3 loop is CASSPTSFSVPDTQYF. In DNA, the CDR3 is TGCGCCAGCAGCCCGACTAGCTTCAGCGTCCCAGATACGCAGTATTTT. Filled out from reference TRBV5-1 and TRBJ2-3, the complete variable domain reads KAGVTQTPRYLIKTRGQQVTLSCSPISGHRSVSWYQQTPGQGLQFLFEYFSETQRNKGNFPGRFSGRQFSNSRSEMNVSTLELGDSALYLCASSPTSFSVPDTQYFGPGTRLTVL.

This clone was found a few times. The V and J genes are TRBV6-1 and TRBJ1-2; weak D call: TRBD1 (5 bases). CDR3 size: 13 residues. Trimming stripped 7 bases from V and 3 bases from J, with 12 bases between. Germline V gene data show CDR1 as MNHNS and CDR2 as SASEGT. The DNA of the CDR3 is TGTGCCAGCAACCCCGGGGGGGACTATGGCTACACCTTC. This sequence encodes CASNPGGDYGYTF.

The chain has TRBV15 and TRBJ1-5; D not certain. V was trimmed by 5 bases and J by 4 bases, leaving 6 bases between them. The length of the CDR3 is 12 residues. Germline V gene data show CDR1 as LNHNV and CDR2 as YYDKDF (reference sequence). The CDR3 reads CATSASNQPQHF. For the CDR3, the DNA is TGTGCCACCAGCGCCAGTAATCAGCCCCAGCATTTT.

This clone came up many times. The rearrangement links TRBV6-6 to TRBJ1-3, with TRBD1 matching 8 bases. The CDR3 sequence is 14 residues long. Unmatched junction bases numbered 8, after V lost 6 bases and J lost 7 bases. Germline values: CDR1 MNHNY, CDR2 SVGAGI (reference sequence). The CDR3 sequence is CASRGQGDTNTIYF. The CDR3 nucleotides are TGTGCCAGCAGAGGACAGGGAGATACGAACACCATATATTTT.

This clone has only one observation. This rearrangement joins TRBV5-4 to TRBJ2-3; TRBD1 might be the D (7 bases). V shed 0 bases and J shed 2 bases, with 13 bases lying between them. CDR3 size: 16 residues. Looked up from germline, CDR1 is SGHNT and CDR2 is YYREEE (reference sequence). The CDR3 nucleotides are TGTGCCAGCAGCTTGGGCCAGGGGGGATACACAGATACGCAGTATTTT. Amino acid sequence: CASSLGQGGYTDTQYF.

About this clone itself: The junction departs from the called germline gene at one end, perhaps through a read error. The CDR3 DNA sequence: TGTTCCAGCAGCTTAGTGACACCTAACATTCAGTACTTC. This translates into CSSSLVTPNIQYF. The V and J genes are TRBV7-9 and TRBJ2-4; no definite D call. In germline, CDR1 is SEHNR, CDR2 FQNEAQ (reference sequence). The CDR3 contains 13 residues.

This sequence joins TRBV29-1 and TRBJ2-7; D is unresolved. V lost 0 bases and J 4 bases, leaving 4 bases between the germline ends. This CDR3 spans 11 amino acids. The germline CDR1 and CDR2 sequences are SQVTM and ANQGSEA. CDR3 nucleotide sequence: TGCAGCGTTGAAGAGTTATACGAGCAGTACTTC. Amino acid sequence: CSVEELYEQYF.

The chain carries TRBV19 and TRBJ1-4; TRBD1 aligns across 7 bases. Losses at the gene ends were 5 bases for V and 4 bases for J; bases not matched to a gene: 4. Germline lookup yields CDR1 LNHDA and CDR2 SQIVND (reference sequence). This CDR3 has 14 residues. The DNA of the CDR3 is TGTGCCAGTAGTCCGGGACAGAATAATGAAAAACTGTTTTTT. Its translation: CASSPGQNNEKLFF.